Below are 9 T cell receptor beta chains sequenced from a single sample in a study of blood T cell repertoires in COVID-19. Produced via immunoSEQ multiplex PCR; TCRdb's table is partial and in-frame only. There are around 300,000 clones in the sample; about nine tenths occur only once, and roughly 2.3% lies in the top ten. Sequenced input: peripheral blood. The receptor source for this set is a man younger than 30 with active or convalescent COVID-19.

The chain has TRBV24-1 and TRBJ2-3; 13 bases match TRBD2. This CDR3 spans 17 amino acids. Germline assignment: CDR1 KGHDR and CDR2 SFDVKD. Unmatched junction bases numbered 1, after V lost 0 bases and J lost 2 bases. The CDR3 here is CATSDLGTSGTTDTQYF. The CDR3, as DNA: TGTGCCACCAGTGATTTGGGGACTAGCGGGACCACAGATACGCAGTATTTT.

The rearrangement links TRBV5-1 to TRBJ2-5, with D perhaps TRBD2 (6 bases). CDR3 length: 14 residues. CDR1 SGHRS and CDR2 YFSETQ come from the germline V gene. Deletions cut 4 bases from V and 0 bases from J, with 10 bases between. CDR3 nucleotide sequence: TGCGCCAGCAGCATCGGGACTTACCAAGAGACCCAGTACTTC. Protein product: CASSIGTYQETQYF.

CDR3 protein: CSVEQDYGYTF. CDR3 nucleotides: TGCAGCGTTGAACAGGACTATGGCTACACCTTC. This chain uses TRBV29-1 with TRBJ1-2; unclear D gene. The CDR3 spans 11 residues. Trimming stripped 2 bases from V and 3 bases from J, with 4 bases between. CDR1 SQVTM and CDR2 ANQGSEA come from the germline V gene.

The CDR3 nucleotides read TGTGCCAGCAGCGAGGGACAGGAAGGGCTACCCCTCCACTTT. Amino acid sequence: CASSEGQEGLPLHF. The rearrangement links TRBV9 to TRBJ1-6; 8 bases line up with TRBD1. Germline V lookup: CDR1 SGDLS, CDR2 YYNGEE. The CDR3 spans 14 residues. The V and J ends lost 3 bases and 12 bases, in that order; junction bases with no gene match: 8.

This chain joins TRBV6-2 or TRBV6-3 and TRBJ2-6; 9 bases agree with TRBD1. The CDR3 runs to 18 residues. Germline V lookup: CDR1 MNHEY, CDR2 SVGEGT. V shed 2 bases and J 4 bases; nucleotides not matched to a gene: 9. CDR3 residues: CASSYDKQGAGGANVLTF. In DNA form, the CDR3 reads TGTGCCAGCAGTTACGACAAACAGGGGGCGGGCGGGGCCAACGTCCTGACTTTC.

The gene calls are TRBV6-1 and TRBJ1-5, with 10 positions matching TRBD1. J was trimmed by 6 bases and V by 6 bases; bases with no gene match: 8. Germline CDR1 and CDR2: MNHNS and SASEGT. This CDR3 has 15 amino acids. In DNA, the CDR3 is TGTGCCAGCAGACTCGGACAGGGGGAAAGTCAGCCCCAGCATTTT. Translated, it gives CASRLGQGESQPQHF.

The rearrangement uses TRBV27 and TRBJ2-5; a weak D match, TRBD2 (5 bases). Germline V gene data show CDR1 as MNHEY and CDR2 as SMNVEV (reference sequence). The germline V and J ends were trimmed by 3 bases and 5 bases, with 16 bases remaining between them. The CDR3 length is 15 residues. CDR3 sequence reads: CASSFTGSTRETQYF. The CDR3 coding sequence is TGTGCCAGCAGTTTCACGGGGTCCACGAGGGAGACCCAGTACTTC.

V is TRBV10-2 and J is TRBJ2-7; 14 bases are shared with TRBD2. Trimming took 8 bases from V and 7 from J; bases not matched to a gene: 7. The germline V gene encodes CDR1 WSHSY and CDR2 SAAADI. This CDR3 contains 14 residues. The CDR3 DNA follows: TGCGCCAGCTCTCGACTAGCGGGGGGGAATGAGCAGTACTTC. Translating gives CASSRLAGGNEQYF.

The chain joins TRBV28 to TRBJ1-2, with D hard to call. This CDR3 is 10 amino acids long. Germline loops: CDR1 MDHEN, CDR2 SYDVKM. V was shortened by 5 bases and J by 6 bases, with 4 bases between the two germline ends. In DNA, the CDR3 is TGTGCCAGCAGTGGGCATGGCTACACCTTC. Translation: CASSGHGYTF.